Listed here is a single T cell receptor (beta chain). Its antigen remains unknown. These data are taken from a study of cytomegalovirus exposure and HLA in healthy donors. Study-level points and caveats: Earlier findings revealed that most TCR beta V segments proved productive either about 87% or about 30% of the time. Follow-up analysis later connected one missense variant in DCLRE1C with trimming of TCR beta V- and J-genes. Researchers left out some V segments, among them TRBV6-2 and TRBV6-3, as indistinguishable.

The PCR used 60 Vbeta and 13 Jbeta primers. Libraries were prepared by immunoSEQ multiplex PCR; TCRdb keeps only in-frame clonotypes and omits some of them. The data include tens of thousands of clones; the top ten clones carry 0.58%. The donors gave bone marrow, and they were healthy. The V and J ends lost 4 bases and 7 bases respectively, with 11 bases between them. CDR3 size: 14 residues. Looked up from germline, CDR1 is MRHNA and CDR2 is SNTAGT. The genes are TRBV6-4 and TRBJ1-6, with D unclear. The sequencing sample was made of PBMCs. The TCR originated in a man aged 50 or older in good health and CMV-seronegative. In nucleotides, the CDR3 is TGTGCCAGCAGTGCAACCCGCGGAAATTCACCCCTCCACTTT. Its protein is CASSATRGNSPLHF.